This paragraph covers one T cell receptor (beta chain) sequence. Assay: immunoSEQ multiplex PCR; the TCRdb copy retains only in-frame clones and omits some. Of 150,000 to 200,000 clones in the sample, 60% to 80% are singletons; the top ten hold roughly 17%. The CDR3 totals 15 residues. Germline CDR1 and CDR2: SGHAT and FQNNGV. The germline V and J ends were trimmed by 5 bases and 1 base, with 9 bases remaining between them. The data derive from a study of blood T cell repertoires in COVID-19. The chain has TRBV11-2 and TRBJ2-6; tentatively, D is TRBD1 (5 bases). This clonotype was obtained from a man aged 60-69 years with active or convalescent COVID-19. The sequencing sample was made of peripheral blood. The CDR3 DNA reads as TGTGCCAGCAGCCATGACAGTTCTGGGGCCAACGTCCTGACTTTC. Amino acids: CASSHDSSGANVLTF.